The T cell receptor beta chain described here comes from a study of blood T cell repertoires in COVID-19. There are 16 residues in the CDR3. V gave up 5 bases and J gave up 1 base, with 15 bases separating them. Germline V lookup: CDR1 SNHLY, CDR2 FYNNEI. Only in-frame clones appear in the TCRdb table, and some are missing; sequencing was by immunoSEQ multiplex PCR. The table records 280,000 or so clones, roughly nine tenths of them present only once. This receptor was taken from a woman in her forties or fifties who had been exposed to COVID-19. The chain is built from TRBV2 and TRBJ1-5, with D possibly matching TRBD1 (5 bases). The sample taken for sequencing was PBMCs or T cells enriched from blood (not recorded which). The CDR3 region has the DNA TGTGCCAGCAGTCCCATCCAGGGTTTAAGCAATCAGCCCCAGCATTTT. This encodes CASSPIQGLSNQPQHF. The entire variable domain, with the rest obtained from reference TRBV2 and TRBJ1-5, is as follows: EPEVTQTPSHQVTQMGQEVILRCVPISNHLYFYWYRQILGQKVEFLVSFYNNEISEKSEIFDDQFSVERPDGSNFTLKIRSTKLEDSAMYFCASSPIQGLSNQPQHFGDGTRLSIL.